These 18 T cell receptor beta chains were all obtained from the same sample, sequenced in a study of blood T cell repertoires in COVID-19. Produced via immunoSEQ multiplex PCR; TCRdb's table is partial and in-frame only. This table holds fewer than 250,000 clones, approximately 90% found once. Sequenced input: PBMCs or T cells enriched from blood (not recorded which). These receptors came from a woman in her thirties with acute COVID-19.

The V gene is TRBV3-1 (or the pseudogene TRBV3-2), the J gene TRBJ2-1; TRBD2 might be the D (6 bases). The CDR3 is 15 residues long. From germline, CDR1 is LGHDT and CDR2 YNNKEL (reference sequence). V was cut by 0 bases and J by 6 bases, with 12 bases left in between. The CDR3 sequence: CASSQDGAGFNEQFF. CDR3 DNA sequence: TGTGCCAGCAGCCAAGACGGGGCGGGGTTCAATGAGCAGTTCTTC.

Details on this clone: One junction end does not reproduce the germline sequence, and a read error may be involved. The CDR3, as DNA: TGCGCCAGCTTTTATCTCGGGGAGACTTTCTTC. Translation: CASFYLGETFF. The chain uses TRBV5-1 and TRBJ1-2; no clear D. Germline V gene lookup returns CDR1 SGHRS and CDR2 YFSETQ. This CDR3 is 11 amino acids long.

CDR3 nucleotides: TGCGCCAGCAGCTTGTTACAGGGGAGCTCCTACGAGCAGTACTTC. It translates to CASSLLQGSSYEQYF. The chain combines TRBV5-1 with TRBJ2-7; 7 nucleotides line up with TRBD1. After removal of 1 base from V and 0 bases from J, the junction contained 4 bases not matched to a gene. This CDR3 is built from 15 residues. Germline V gives CDR1 SGHRS, CDR2 YFSETQ.

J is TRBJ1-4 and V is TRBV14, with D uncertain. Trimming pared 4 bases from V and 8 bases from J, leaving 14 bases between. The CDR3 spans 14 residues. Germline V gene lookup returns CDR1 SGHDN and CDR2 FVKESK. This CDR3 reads CASSPRGSQEKLFF. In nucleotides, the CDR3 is TGTGCCAGCAGCCCCCGAGGCAGTCAAGAAAAACTGTTTTTT.

The CDR3 loop reads CASSHKAGGPVGEQYF. CDR3 in DNA: TGTGCCAGCAGTCATAAAGCGGGGGGGCCAGTCGGCGAGCAGTACTTC. The rearrangement joins TRBV5-4 to TRBJ2-7, with 10 bases matching TRBD2. V lost 5 bases to trimming and J lost 6 bases; unmatched junction nucleotides: 14. The CDR3 spans 16 residues. From germline, CDR1 is SGHNT and CDR2 YYREEE (reference sequence).

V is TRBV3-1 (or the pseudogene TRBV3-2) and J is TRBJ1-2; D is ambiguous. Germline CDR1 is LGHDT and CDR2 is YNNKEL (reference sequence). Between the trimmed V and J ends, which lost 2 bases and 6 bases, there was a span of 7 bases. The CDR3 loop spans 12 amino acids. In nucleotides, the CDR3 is TGTGCCAGCAGCCAAAGAGCCAATGGCTACACCTTC. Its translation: CASSQRANGYTF.

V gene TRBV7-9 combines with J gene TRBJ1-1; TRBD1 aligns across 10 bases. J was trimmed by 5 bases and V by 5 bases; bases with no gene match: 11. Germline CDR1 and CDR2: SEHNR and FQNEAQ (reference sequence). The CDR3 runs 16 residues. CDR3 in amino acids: CASSMPGQGSETEAFF. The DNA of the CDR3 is TGTGCCAGCAGCATGCCGGGACAGGGGTCGGAAACTGAAGCTTTCTTT.

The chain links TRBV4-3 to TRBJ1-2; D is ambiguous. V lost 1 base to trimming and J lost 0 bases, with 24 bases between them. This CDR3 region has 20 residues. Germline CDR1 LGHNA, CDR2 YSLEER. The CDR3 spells CASSQVLRLPRFTPNYGYTF. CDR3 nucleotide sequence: TGCGCCAGCAGCCAAGTTTTGCGGCTTCCCAGATTTACACCTAACTATGGCTACACCTTC.

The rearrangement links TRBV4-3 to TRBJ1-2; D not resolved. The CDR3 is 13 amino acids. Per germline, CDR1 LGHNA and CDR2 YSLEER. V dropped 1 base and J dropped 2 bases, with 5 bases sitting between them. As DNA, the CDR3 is TGCGCCAGCAGCCAAGTACTAAACTATGGCTACACCTTC. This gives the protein CASSQVLNYGYTF.

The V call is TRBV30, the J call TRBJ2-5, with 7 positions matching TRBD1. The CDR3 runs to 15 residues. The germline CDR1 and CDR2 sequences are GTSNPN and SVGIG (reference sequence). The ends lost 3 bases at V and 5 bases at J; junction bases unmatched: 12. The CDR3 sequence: CAWSGQVRARETQYF. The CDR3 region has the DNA TGTGCCTGGAGCGGACAGGTCCGCGCTAGGGAGACCCAGTACTTC.

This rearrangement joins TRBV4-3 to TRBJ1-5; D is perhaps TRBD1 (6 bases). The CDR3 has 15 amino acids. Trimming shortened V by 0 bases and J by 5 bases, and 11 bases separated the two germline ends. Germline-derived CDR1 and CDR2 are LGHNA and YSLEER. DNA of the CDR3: TGCGCCAGCAGCCAAGAGCAACAGGGATATCAGCCCCAGCATTTT. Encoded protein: CASSQEQQGYQPQHF.

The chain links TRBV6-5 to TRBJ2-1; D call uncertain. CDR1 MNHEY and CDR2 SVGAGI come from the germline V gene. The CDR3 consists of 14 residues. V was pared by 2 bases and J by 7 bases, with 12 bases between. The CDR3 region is CASSYLGSNNEQFF. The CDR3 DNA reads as TGTGCCAGCAGTTACCTCGGGTCTAATAATGAGCAGTTCTTC.

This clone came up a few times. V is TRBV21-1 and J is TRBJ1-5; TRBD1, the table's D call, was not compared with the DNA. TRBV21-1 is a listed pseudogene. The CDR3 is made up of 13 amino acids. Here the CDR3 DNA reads TGTGCCAGCAGCACGCCAGGTACTCAGCCCCAGCATTTT. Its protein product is CASSTPGTQPQHF.

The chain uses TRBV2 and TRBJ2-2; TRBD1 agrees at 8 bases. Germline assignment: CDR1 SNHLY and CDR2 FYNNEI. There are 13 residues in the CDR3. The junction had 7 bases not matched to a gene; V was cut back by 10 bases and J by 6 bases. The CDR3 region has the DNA TGTGCCACGGCTTTACAGGGGGCCGGGGAGCTGTTTTTT. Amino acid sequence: CATALQGAGELFF.

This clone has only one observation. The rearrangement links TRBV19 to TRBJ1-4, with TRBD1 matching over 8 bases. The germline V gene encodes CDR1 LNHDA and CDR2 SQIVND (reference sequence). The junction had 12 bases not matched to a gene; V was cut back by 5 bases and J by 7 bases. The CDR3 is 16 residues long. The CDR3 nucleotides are TGTGCCAGTAGTCCGGGACAGGCCACTTGGGGTGAAAAACTGTTTTTT. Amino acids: CASSPGQATWGEKLFF.

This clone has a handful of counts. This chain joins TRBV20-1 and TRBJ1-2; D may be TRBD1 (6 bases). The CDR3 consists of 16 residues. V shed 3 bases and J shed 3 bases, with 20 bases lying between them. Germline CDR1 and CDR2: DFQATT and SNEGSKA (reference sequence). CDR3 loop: CSASAHGQNLYYGYTF. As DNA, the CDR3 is TGCAGTGCTAGTGCCCATGGACAGAACCTCTACTATGGCTACACCTTC.

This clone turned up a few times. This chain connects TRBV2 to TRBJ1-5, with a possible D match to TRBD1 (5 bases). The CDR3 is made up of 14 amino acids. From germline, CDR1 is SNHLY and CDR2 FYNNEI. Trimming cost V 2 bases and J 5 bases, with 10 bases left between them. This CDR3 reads CASSEQGTYQPQHF. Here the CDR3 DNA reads TGTGCCAGCAGTGAACAGGGCACCTATCAGCCCCAGCATTTT.

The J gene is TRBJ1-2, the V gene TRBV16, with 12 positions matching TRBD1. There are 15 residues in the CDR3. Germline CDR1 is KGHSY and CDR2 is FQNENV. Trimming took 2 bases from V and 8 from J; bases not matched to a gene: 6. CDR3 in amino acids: CASSQGTGGAGGYTF. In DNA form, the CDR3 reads TGTGCCAGCAGCCAAGGGACAGGGGGCGCAGGGGGCTACACCTTC.